Below, 26 T cell receptor beta chains from the same sample are listed, as sequenced in a study of T cells in Graves' hyperthyroidism and ophthalmopathy. Authors of the study amplified TCR beta CDR3 regions from RNA transcripts. When the TCR CDR3 underwent first-round RT-PCR, the HTBI primer set was used. TCRdb re-called the multiplex PCR reads with MiXCR, one entry per CDR3 protein. Of approximately 640,000 distinct CDR3 sequences detected, roughly 17% appear once; the ten largest clones hold 15% to 17%. Sequenced sample: blood. Receptors originate from a man between 50 and 59 years old with Graves' hyperthyroidism.

This clonotype was observed at least ten times. This chain joins TRBV10-2 and TRBJ2-5; TRBD2 matches at 7 bases. Unmatched junction bases numbered 10, after V lost 7 bases and J lost 5 bases. The CDR3 loop spans 14 amino acids. Germline CDR1 WSHSY, CDR2 SAAADI. CDR3 region: CASNEAGPGETQYF. The CDR3 nucleotides are TGCGCCAGCAATGAAGCGGGACCGGGTGAGACCCAGTACTTC.

This clonotype was seen at least ten times. The chain is built from TRBV6-2 or TRBV6-3 and TRBJ2-7, with TRBD1 identical over 8 bases. Germline CDR1 reads MNHEY; CDR2 reads SVGEGT. This CDR3 has 15 amino acids. V shed 6 bases and J 4 bases; nucleotides not matched to a gene: 11. In nucleotides, the CDR3 is TGTGCCAGCAGACGACAGGGGTCTCTCCGGTACGAGCAGTACTTC. It is translated as CASRRQGSLRYEQYF.

The chain combines TRBV27 with TRBJ2-7, with D possibly matching TRBD2 (5 bases). Deletions cut 3 bases from V and 1 base from J, with 10 bases between. There are 14 residues in the CDR3. Germline CDR1 is MNHEY and CDR2 is SMNVEV (reference sequence). The CDR3: CASSFSGVSYEQYF. CDR3 in DNA: TGTGCCAGCAGTTTTTCCGGGGTATCCTACGAGCAGTACTTC.

This clonotype was seen a few times. V usage is TRBV19 and J usage is TRBJ2-1; D may be TRBD2 (5 bases). V was pared by 4 bases and J by 10 bases, with 20 bases between. CDR1 LNHDA and CDR2 SQIVND come from the germline V gene (reference sequence). This CDR3 has 15 residues. This CDR3 is CASSNSGGPQAEQFF. The CDR3 DNA reads TGTGCCAGTAGTAACTCTGGAGGCCCACAAGCCGAGCAGTTCTTC.

This clonotype was recorded at least ten times. This rearrangement joins TRBV11-3 to TRBJ2-1; unclear D gene. Per the germline V gene, CDR1 is SGHNT and CDR2 is YENEEA. This CDR3 region has 15 residues. With 5 bases removed from V and 7 bases from J, the gap between germline ends came to 18 bases. The CDR3 DNA is TGTGCCAGCAGCCCCCGGTCCCACCTAGAGAATGAGCAGTTCTTC. Protein sequence: CASSPRSHLENEQFF.

This chain links TRBV6-1 with TRBJ1-1; maybe TRBD1 (6 bases). V was pared by 8 bases and J by 7 bases, with 17 bases between. The germline gives CDR1 MNHNS, CDR2 SASEGT. This CDR3 spans 13 amino acids. The CDR3 bases are TGTGCCAGCTTAACTGGGGGGCTGGGTGAAGCTTTCTTT. It specifies CASLTGGLGEAFF.

This chain connects TRBV4-1 to TRBJ1-6; D perhaps matches TRBD1 (6 bases). V lost 0 bases and J lost 11, with 14 bases in between. The CDR3 has 15 amino acids. Germline assignment: CDR1 MGHRA and CDR2 YSYEKL. CDR3 DNA: TGCGCCAGCAGCCAAGAAGGACAAGGGGGGGCACCCCTCCACTTT. This translates into CASSQEGQGGAPLHF.

In its sample, this clonotype was seen many times. The chain employs TRBV2 and TRBJ2-7, with TRBD1 matching 11 bases. V shed 5 bases, J shed 4 bases, and the junction held 7 bases outside the gene matches. Germline lookup yields CDR1 SNHLY and CDR2 FYNNEI. The length of the CDR3 is 15 residues. Here the CDR3 reads CASSRDRGESYEQYF. The CDR3 DNA reads as TGTGCCAGCAGTCGGGACAGGGGGGAGTCTTACGAGCAGTACTTC.

This sequence joins TRBV11-2 and TRBJ2-5; 11 positions match TRBD2. This CDR3 has 15 residues. Losses at the gene ends were 5 bases for V and 6 bases for J; bases not matched to a gene: 8. Germline values: CDR1 SGHAT, CDR2 FQNNGV. The CDR3: CASSPTSGSEKTQYF. Here the CDR3 DNA reads TGTGCCAGCAGCCCTACTAGCGGGAGCGAAAAGACCCAGTACTTC.

V usage is TRBV19 and J usage is TRBJ1-1; perhaps TRBD1 as D (6 bases). The CDR3 consists of 12 residues. V shed 7 bases and J shed 6 bases, with 12 bases lying between them. Looked up from germline, CDR1 is LNHDA and CDR2 is SQIVND (reference sequence). The CDR3, as DNA: TGTGCCAGTAATAGGGGGGAACCTGAAGCTTTCTTT. Residues: CASNRGEPEAFF.

V usage is TRBV27 and J usage is TRBJ2-2; tentative D call: TRBD1 (5 bases). The end of the DNA is better explained by TRBJ1-1, so the J call may be wrong. This CDR3 contains 14 residues. Germline CDR1 reads MNHEY; CDR2 reads SMNVEV (reference sequence). The CDR3 sequence: CASSTHRGATGAFF. The CDR3 coding sequence is TGTGCCAGCAGCACCCACCGGGGCGCCACCGGAGCTTTCTTT.

The chain joins TRBV5-1 to TRBJ1-6; D might be TRBD1 (5 bases). The CDR3 loop spans 13 amino acids. Germline loops: CDR1 SGHRS, CDR2 YFSETQ. Between the trimmed V and J ends, which lost 0 bases and 9 bases, there was a span of 7 bases. For the CDR3, the DNA is TGCGCCAGCAGCTTGGAGGGGCTTTCACCCCTCCACTTT. As protein: CASSLEGLSPLHF.

The rearrangement uses TRBV11-2 and TRBJ2-3; 7 bases align to TRBD1. V was clipped by 7 bases and J by 5 bases; unmatched bases: 21. Germline CDR1 is SGHAT and CDR2 is FQNNGV. The CDR3 is made up of 18 amino acids. The CDR3 nucleotides are TGTGCCAGCACCCCCAATCCGTATCCCGGGACAGTAGGAGATACGCAGTATTTT. This sequence encodes CASTPNPYPGTVGDTQYF.

This clonotype was seen at least ten times. V usage is TRBV7-8 and J usage is TRBJ1-2, with 7 bases fitting TRBD1. The CDR3 length is 16 residues. Germline assignment: CDR1 SGHVS and CDR2 FQNEAQ. V trimming: 4 bases; J trimming: 0 bases; junction bases outside the gene matches: 8. The CDR3 DNA reads as TGTGCCAGCAGCTCCGAACCGGGACAGTCTAACTATGGCTACACCTTC. As protein: CASSSEPGQSNYGYTF.

This clonotype was detected a few times. V gene TRBV5-1 combines with J gene TRBJ1-1; weak D call: TRBD1 (6 bases). The germline CDR1 and CDR2 sequences are SGHRS and YFSETQ. CDR3 length: 14 amino acids. V was trimmed by 4 bases and J by 5 bases, leaving 15 bases between them. Here the CDR3 DNA reads TGCGCCAGCAGCCGAAACAGGGAGGGGACTGAAGCTTTCTTT. This sequence encodes CASSRNREGTEAFF.

At least ten counts were recorded for this clonotype. The chain joins TRBV28 to TRBJ2-3; the match to TRBD2 covers 12 bases. CDR1 is MDHEN, CDR2 SYDVKM, per germline. CDR3 length: 19 residues. V shed 5 bases, J shed 4 bases, and the junction held 16 bases outside the gene matches. CDR3 nucleotides: TGTGCCAGCAGTCCCTTAGACGCTACTAGCGGGAGGCCTTCAGATACGCAGTATTTT. It is translated as CASSPLDATSGRPSDTQYF.

This clonotype was counted ten times or more. It may be a read error: a sequence one base away is much more abundant. The chain is built from TRBV28 and TRBJ2-7; D gene unclear. In germline, CDR1 is MDHEN, CDR2 SYDVKM. The CDR3 contains 13 residues. The V and J ends lost 1 base and 1 base respectively, with 5 bases between them. In DNA form, the CDR3 reads TGTGCCAGCAGTTTATCACAGTCCTACGAGCAGTACTTC. This codes for CASSLSQSYEQYF.

This clonotype was seen ten or more times. V gene TRBV2 combines with J gene TRBJ2-3; D is unresolved. The CDR3 runs 14 residues. Per germline, CDR1 SNHLY and CDR2 FYNNEI. Trimming pared 1 base from V and 9 bases from J, leaving 14 bases between. CDR3 protein: CASSEGTARKTQYF. The CDR3 DNA follows: TGTGCCAGCAGTGAAGGAACAGCCCGGAAAACGCAGTATTTT. Filled out from reference TRBV2 and TRBJ2-3, the complete variable domain reads EPEVTQTPSHQVTQMGQEVILRCVPISNHLYFYWYRQILGQKVEFLVSFYNNEISEKSEIFDDQFSVERPDGSNFTLKIRSTKLEDSAMYFCASSEGTARKTQYFGPGTRLTVL.

This clonotype occurred a few times. The chain is built from TRBV28 and TRBJ1-5; D possibly corresponds to TRBD1 (6 bases). Deletions cut 6 bases from V and 6 bases from J, with 21 bases between. The CDR3 has 16 residues. The germline V gene has CDR1 MDHEN and CDR2 SYDVKM. The chain's CDR3 is CASRHQRRGARQPQHF. The CDR3 DNA is TGTGCCAGCAGACATCAGAGACGGGGGGCACGTCAGCCCCAGCATTTT.

This clonotype was seen at least ten times. The chain joins TRBV6-2 or TRBV6-3 to TRBJ1-1, with D hard to call. The germline CDR1 and CDR2 sequences are MNHEY and SVGEGT. Deletions cut 6 bases from V and 3 bases from J, with 17 bases between. This CDR3 contains 15 residues. The CDR3 bases are TGTGCCAGCAGATCCTCCCTCGGGGTAGACACTGAAGCTTTCTTT. Amino acid sequence: CASRSSLGVDTEAFF.

The CDR3 reads CASSGALRDEQFF. Written as DNA, the CDR3 is TGTGCCAGTAGTGGGGCCCTACGGGATGAGCAGTTCTTC. The gene calls are TRBV19 and TRBJ2-1; possible D gene TRBD1, 5 bases. CDR1 is LNHDA, CDR2 SQIVND, per germline (reference sequence). Trimming cost V 5 bases and J 8 bases, with 13 bases left between them. This CDR3 has 13 residues.

This rearrangement joins TRBV15 to TRBJ2-1; 11 nucleotides agree with TRBD1. J gave up 5 bases and V 3 bases, and 9 bases lay outside the gene matches. The CDR3 sequence is 17 residues long. Per the germline V gene, CDR1 is LNHNV and CDR2 is YYDKDF (reference sequence). The CDR3 DNA follows: TGTGCCACCAGCAGTCCGGACAGGGGGCTTTGGAACAATGAGCAGTTCTTC. Protein: CATSSPDRGLWNNEQFF.

This chain uses TRBV5-1 with TRBJ1-1, with D possibly matching TRBD1 (5 bases). Per the germline V gene, CDR1 is SGHRS and CDR2 is YFSETQ. CDR3 length: 15 residues. V dropped 0 bases and J dropped 1 base, with 10 bases sitting between them. CDR3 in DNA: TGCGCCAGCAGCTTGGGGGGGGGTCCGAACACTGAAGCTTTCTTT. This gives the protein CASSLGGGPNTEAFF.

This clonotype turned up a few times. The V call is TRBV19, the J call TRBJ1-1; 8 bases map to TRBD1. Unmatched junction bases numbered 5, after V lost 6 bases and J lost 2 bases. The CDR3 is 14 residues long. The germline CDR1 and CDR2 sequences are LNHDA and SQIVND (reference sequence). CDR3 nucleotides: TGTGCCAGTAGGACAGGGGCACTAAACACTGAAGCTTTCTTT. Its translation is CASRTGALNTEAFF.

The rearrangement links TRBV2 to TRBJ1-1; D unresolved. Germline values: CDR1 SNHLY, CDR2 FYNNEI. Between the trimmed V and J ends, which lost 1 base and 1 base, there was a span of 16 bases. This CDR3 has 17 residues. CDR3 in DNA: TGTGCCAGCAGTGAAGGTACGGGGTTTGGAACGAACACTGAAGCTTTCTTT. Its translation is CASSEGTGFGTNTEAFF.

This clonotype was detected many times. The J gene is TRBJ2-3, the V gene TRBV28; 10 nucleotides line up with TRBD2. The CDR3 sequence is 18 residues long. The ends lost 2 bases at V and 0 bases at J; junction bases unmatched: 8. CDR1 MDHEN and CDR2 SYDVKM come from the germline V gene. DNA of the CDR3: TGTGCCAGCAGTTTACTAGCGGGAGTGACTACTAGCACAGATACGCAGTATTTT. Translating gives CASSLLAGVTTSTDTQYF.